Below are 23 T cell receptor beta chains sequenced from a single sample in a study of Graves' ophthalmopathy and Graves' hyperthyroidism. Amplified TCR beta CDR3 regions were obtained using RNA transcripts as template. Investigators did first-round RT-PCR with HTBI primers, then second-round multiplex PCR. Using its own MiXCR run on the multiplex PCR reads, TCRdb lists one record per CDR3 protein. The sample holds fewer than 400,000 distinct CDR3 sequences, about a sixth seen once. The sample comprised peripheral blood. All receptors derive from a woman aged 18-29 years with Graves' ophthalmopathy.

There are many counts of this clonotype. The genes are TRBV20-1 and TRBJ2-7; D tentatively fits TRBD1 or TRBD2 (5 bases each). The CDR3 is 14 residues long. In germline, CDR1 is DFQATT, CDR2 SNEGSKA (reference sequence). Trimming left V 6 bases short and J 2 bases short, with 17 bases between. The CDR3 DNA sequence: TGCAGTGCAGACCGGGACGTCGGTACCTACGAGCAGTACTTC. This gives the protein CSADRDVGTYEQYF.

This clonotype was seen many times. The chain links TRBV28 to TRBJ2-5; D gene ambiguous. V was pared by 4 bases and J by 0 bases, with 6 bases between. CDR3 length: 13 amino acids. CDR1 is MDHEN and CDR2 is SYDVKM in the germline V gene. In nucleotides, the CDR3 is TGTGCCAGCAGTTACCGATACCAAGAGACCCAGTACTTC. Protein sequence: CASSYRYQETQYF. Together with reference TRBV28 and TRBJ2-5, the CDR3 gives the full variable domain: DVKVTQSSRYLVKRTGEKVFLECVQDMDHENMFWYRQDPGLGLRLIYFSYDVKMKEKGDIPEGYSVSREKKERFSLILESASTNQTSMYLCASSYRYQETQYFGPGTRLLVL.

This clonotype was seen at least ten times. The CDR3 nucleotides read TGTGCCAGCAGTTTGGACCGCAATCAGCCCCAGCATTTT. Encoded protein: CASSLDRNQPQHF. The chain has TRBV6-2 or TRBV6-3 and TRBJ1-5; unclear D gene. Deletions cut 4 bases from V and 2 bases from J, with 6 bases between. Germline CDR1 MNHEY, CDR2 SVGEGT. This CDR3 is 13 amino acids long.

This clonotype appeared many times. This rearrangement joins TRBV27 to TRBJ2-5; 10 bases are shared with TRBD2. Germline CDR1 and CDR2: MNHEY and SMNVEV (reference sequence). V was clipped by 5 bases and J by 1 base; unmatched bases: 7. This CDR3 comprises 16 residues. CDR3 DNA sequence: TGTGCCAGCAGTACGGGACTAGCGCAGACCCAAGAGACCCAGTACTTC. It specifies CASSTGLAQTQETQYF.

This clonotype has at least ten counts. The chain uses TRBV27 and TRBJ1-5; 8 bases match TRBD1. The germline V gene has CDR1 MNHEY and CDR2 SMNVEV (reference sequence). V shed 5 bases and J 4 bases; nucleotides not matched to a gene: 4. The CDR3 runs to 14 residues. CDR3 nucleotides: TGTGCCAGCAGTAGGACAGGGCCTAATCAGCCCCAGCATTTT. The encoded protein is CASSRTGPNQPQHF.

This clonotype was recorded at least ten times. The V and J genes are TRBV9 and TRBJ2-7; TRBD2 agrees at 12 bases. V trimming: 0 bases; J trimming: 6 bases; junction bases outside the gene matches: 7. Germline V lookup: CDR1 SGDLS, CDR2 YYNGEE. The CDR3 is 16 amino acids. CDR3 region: CASSVVSSGRVSEQYF. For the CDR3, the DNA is TGTGCCAGCAGCGTAGTGTCTAGCGGGAGGGTGAGCGAGCAGTACTTC.

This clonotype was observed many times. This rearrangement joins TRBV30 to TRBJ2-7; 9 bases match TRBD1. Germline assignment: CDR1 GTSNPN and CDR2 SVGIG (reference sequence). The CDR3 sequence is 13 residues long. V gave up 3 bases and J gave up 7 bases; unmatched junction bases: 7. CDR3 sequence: CAWSTGTGFEQYF. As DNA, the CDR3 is TGTGCCTGGAGCACCGGGACAGGGTTTGAGCAGTACTTC.

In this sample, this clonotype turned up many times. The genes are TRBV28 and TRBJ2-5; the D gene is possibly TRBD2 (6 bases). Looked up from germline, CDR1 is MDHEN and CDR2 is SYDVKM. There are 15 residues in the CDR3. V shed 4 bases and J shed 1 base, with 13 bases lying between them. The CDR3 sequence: CASSSMSEGQETQYF. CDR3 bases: TGTGCCAGCAGTTCAATGTCGGAGGGCCAAGAGACCCAGTACTTC.

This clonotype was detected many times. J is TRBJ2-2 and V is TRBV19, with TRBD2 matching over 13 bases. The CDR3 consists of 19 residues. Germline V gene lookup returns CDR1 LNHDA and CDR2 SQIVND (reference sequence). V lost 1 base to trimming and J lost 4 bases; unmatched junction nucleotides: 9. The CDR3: CASSIVWGLAGFSTGELFF. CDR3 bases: TGTGCCAGTAGTATAGTTTGGGGACTAGCGGGATTCAGCACCGGGGAGCTGTTTTTT.

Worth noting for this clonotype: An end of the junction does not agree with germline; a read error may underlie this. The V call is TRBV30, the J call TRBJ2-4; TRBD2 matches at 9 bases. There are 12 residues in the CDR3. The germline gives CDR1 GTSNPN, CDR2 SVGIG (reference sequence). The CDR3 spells CASIEAGGPGFF. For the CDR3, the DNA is TGTGCCTCGATCGAGGCGGGAGGGCCGGGGTTCTTC.

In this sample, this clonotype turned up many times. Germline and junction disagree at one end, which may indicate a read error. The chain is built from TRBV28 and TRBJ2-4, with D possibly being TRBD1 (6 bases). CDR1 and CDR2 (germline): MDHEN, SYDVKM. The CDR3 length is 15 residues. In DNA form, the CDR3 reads TGTGCCAGCAGTCTCTACAGGGAAGCCAAAAACATTCAGTGCTTC. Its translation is CASSLYREAKNIQCF.

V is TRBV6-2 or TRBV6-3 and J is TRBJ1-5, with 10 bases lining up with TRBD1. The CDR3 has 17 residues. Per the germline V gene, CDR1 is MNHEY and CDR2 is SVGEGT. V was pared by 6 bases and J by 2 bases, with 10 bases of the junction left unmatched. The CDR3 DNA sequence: TGTGCCAGCAGAGGACAGGGGGTCTCGTATGGCAATCAGCCCCAGCATTTT. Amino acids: CASRGQGVSYGNQPQHF.

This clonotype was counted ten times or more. The CDR3 here is CASSLGWGPRENSPLHF. The CDR3 DNA sequence: TGTGCCAGCAGTTTAGGATGGGGGCCTCGCGAGAACTCACCCCTCCACTTT. This rearrangement joins TRBV12-3 or TRBV12-4 to TRBJ1-6; perhaps TRBD1 as D (6 bases). V was clipped by 1 base and J by 10 bases, with 20 bases between them. The CDR3 has 17 amino acids.

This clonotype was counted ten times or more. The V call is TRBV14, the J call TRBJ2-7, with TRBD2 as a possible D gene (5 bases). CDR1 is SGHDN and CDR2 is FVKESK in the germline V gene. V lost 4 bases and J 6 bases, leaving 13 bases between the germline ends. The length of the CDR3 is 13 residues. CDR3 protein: CASSPPRAGEQYF. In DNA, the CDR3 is TGTGCCAGCAGCCCCCCCCGGGCGGGCGAGCAGTACTTC.

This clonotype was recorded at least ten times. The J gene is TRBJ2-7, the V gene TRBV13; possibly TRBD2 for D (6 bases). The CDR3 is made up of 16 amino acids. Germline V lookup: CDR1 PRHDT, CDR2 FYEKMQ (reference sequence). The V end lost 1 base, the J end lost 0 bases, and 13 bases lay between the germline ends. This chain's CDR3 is CASSLDGGMSSYEQYF. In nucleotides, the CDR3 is TGTGCCAGCAGCTTAGATGGGGGGATGAGCTCCTACGAGCAGTACTTC.

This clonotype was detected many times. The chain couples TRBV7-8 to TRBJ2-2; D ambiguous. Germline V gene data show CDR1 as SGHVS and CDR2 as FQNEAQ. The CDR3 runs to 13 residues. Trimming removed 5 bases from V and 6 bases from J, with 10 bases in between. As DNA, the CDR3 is TGTGCCAGCAGCCCCCGGGCGGCCGGGGAGCTGTTTTTT. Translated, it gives CASSPRAAGELFF.

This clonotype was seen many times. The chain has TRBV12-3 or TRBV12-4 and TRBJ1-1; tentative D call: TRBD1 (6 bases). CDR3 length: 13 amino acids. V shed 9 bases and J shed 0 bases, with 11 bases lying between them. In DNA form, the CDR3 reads TGTGCCAGTAGTAAGGGGGTGAACACTGAAGCTTTCTTT. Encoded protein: CASSKGVNTEAFF.

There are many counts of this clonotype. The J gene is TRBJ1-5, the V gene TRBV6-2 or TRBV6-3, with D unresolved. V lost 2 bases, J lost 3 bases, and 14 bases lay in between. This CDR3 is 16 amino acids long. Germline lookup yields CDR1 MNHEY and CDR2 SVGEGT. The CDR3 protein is CASSYHPRVFNQPQHF. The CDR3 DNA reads TGTGCCAGCAGTTACCACCCTAGGGTCTTCAATCAGCCCCAGCATTTT.

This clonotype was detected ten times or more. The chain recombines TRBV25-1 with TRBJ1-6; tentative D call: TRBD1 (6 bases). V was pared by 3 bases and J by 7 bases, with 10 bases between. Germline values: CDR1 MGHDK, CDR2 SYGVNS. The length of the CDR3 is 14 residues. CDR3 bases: TGTGCCAGCAGTGAGCAGGGGCTGAATTCACCCCTCCACTTT. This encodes CASSEQGLNSPLHF.

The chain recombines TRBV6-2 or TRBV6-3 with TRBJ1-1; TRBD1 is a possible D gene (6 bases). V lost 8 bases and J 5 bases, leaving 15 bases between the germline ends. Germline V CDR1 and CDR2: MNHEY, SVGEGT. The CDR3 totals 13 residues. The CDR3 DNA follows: TGTGCCAGCCATAACAGGGTCGAAACTGAAGCTTTCTTT. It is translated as CASHNRVETEAFF.

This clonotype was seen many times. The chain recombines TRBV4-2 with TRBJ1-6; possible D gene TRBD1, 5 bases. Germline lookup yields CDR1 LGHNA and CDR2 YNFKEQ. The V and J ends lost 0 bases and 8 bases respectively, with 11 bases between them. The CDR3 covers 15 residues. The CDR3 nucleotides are TGTGCCAGCAGCCAAGATTGGGGGGTCGATTCACCCCTCCACTTT. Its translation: CASSQDWGVDSPLHF.

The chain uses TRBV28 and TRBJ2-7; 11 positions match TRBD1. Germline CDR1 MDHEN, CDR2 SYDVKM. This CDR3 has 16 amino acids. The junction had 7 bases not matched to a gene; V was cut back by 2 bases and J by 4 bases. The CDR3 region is CASSLPGQGVGYEQYF. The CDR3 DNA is TGTGCCAGCAGTTTACCGGGACAGGGGGTTGGATACGAGCAGTACTTC.

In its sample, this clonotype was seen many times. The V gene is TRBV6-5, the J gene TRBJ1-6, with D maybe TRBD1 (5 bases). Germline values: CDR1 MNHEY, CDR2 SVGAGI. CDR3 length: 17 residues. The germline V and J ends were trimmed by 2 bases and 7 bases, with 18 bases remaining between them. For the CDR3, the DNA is TGTGCCAGCAGTTACGCAATCGGCCGGGGGGGAAATTCACCCCTCCACTTT. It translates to CASSYAIGRGGNSPLHF.